This entry lists 3 T cell receptor beta chains sequenced from one sample in a study of T cell responses to AZD1222 COVID-19 vaccine. Clones were read by immunoSEQ multiplex PCR, and TCRdb kept only the in-frame ones, dropping some. In the table there are more than 150,000 clones, approximately 90% of which are singletons. The sequencing used peripheral blood, collected on day 0 of AZD1222 vaccination. The receptor source for this set is an adult in good health.

V gene TRBV29-1 combines with J gene TRBJ1-1; tentative D call: TRBD1 (6 bases). The CDR3 length is 13 residues. Trimming stripped 7 bases from V and 5 bases from J, with 17 bases between. Germline CDR1 and CDR2: SQVTM and ANQGSEA. The CDR3 DNA reads as TGCAGCGCTCAACTCGAGGGGGGGACTGAAGCTTTCTTT. Translation gives CSAQLEGGTEAFF.

The chain employs TRBV9 and TRBJ1-2; D gene ambiguous. The CDR3 length is 14 residues. Germline CDR1 SGDLS, CDR2 YYNGEE. V was cut by 3 bases and J by 2 bases, with 11 bases left in between. The CDR3 region is CASSALDGNYGYTF. The DNA for the CDR3 is TGTGCCAGCAGCGCCCTGGACGGGAACTATGGCTACACCTTC.

The chain uses TRBV7-3 and TRBJ2-3; no clear D. Germline CDR1 and CDR2: SGHTA and FQGTGA. Trimming removed 7 bases from V and 1 base from J, with 9 bases in between. The CDR3 has 13 residues. This CDR3 reads CASTTAGTDTQYF. CDR3 nucleotides: TGTGCCAGCACCACTGCCGGCACAGATACGCAGTATTTT. The full variable domain, rest sourced from reference TRBV7-3 and TRBJ2-3, is GAGVSQTPSNKVTEKGKYVELRCDPISGHTALYWYRQSLGQGPEFLIYFQGTGAADDSGLPNDRFFAVRPEGSVSTLKIQRTERGDSAVYLCASTTAGTDTQYFGPGTRLTVL.